This T cell receptor beta chain is drawn from a study of blood T cells in healthy people across ages. The second PCR ran roughly 6 to 12 cycles with a sample-barcoded 5' primer and J-beta primers. TCRdb re-called the 5' RACE reads with MiXCR, one entry per CDR3 protein. Of about 1.7 million distinct CDR3 sequences listed, under 30% were seen once; the top ten hold roughly 8.2%. Germline CDR1 is SEHNR and CDR2 is FQNEAQ (reference sequence). This CDR3 has 12 residues. V dropped 10 bases and J dropped 2 bases, with 12 bases sitting between them. Isolation recovered at least 6.5 million PBMCs from every sample. Each sample yielded at least 6 micrograms of PBMC total RNA. The study's findings and limits: It was not known whether donors were CMV positive (a possible confounder of expanded clonotype changes). Fewer expanded clones and more diversity marked long-lived versus aged donors.

This clonotype was counted a single time. Its antigen is unidentified. This chain connects TRBV7-9 to TRBJ2-7; the D gene could be TRBD1 or TRBD2 (5 bases each). The sample consisted of blood. The clonotype comes from a woman aged 25-40 years in good health. The CDR3 DNA reads as TGTGCCACCTGGGACGGTCCCTACGAGCAGTACTTC. The encoded protein is CATWDGPYEQYF.